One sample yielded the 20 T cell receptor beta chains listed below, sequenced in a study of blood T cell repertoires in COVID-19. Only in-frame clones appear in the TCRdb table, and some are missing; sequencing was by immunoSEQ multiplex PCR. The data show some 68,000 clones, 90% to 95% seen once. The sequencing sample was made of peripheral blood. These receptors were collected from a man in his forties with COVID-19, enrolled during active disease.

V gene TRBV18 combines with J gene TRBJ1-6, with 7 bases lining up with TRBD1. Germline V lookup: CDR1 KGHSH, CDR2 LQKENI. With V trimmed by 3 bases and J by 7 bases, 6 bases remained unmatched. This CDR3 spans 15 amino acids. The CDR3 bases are TGTGCCAGCTCACCCCGACAGGGCGAGAATTCACCCCTCCACTTT. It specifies CASSPRQGENSPLHF.

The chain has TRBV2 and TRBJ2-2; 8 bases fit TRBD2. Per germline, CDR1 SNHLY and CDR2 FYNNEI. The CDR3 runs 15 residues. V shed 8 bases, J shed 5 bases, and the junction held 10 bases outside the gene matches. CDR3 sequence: CASPRVAGRTGELFF. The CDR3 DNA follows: TGTGCCAGCCCCAGGGTAGCGGGGAGGACCGGGGAGCTGTTTTTT.

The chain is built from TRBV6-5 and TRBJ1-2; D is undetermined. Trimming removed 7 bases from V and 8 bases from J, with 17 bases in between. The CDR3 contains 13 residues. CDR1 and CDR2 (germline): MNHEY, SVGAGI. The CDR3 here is CASTLEGVGGYTF. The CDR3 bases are TGTGCCAGCACCCTCGAAGGAGTAGGAGGCTACACCTTC.

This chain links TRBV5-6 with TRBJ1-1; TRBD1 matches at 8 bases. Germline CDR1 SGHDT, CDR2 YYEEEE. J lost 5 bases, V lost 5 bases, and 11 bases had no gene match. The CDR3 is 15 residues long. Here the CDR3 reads CASSTGQGVGTEAFF. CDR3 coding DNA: TGTGCCAGCAGTACCGGACAGGGTGTAGGTACTGAAGCTTTCTTT.

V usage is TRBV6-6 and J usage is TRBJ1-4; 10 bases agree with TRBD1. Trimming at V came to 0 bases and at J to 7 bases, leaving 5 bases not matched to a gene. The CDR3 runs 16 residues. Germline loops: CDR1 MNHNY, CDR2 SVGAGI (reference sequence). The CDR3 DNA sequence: TGTGCCAGCAGTTACTCCATGGGACAGGGGTCTGAAAAACTGTTTTTT. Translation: CASSYSMGQGSEKLFF.

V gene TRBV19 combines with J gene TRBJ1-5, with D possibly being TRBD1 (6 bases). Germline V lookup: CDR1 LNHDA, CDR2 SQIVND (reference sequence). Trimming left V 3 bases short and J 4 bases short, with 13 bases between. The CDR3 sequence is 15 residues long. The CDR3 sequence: CASSIWGQQNQPQHF. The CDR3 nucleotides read TGTGCCAGTAGTATCTGGGGGCAGCAAAATCAGCCCCAGCATTTT.

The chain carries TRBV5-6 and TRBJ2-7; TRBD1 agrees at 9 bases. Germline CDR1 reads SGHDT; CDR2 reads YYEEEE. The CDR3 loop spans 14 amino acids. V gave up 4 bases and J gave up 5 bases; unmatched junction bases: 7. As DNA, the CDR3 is TGTGCCAGCAGCCTACAGGGGGCTGTTAACGAGCAGTACTTC. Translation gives CASSLQGAVNEQYF.

The CDR3: CASSTPSGPDTQYF. CDR3 DNA sequence: TGTGCCAGCAGTACCCCCTCAGGGCCAGATACGCAGTATTTT. This sequence joins TRBV3-1 (or the pseudogene TRBV3-2) and TRBJ2-3; maybe TRBD1 (5 bases). Deletions cut 6 bases from V and 4 bases from J, with 14 bases between. The CDR3 has 14 residues. CDR1 and CDR2 from the germline V gene are LGHDT and YNNKEL (reference sequence).

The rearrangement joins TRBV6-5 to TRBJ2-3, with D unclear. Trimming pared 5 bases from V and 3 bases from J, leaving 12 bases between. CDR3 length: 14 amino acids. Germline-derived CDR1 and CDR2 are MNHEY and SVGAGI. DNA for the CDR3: TGTGCCAGCAGTCCATCCCGGTTGACAGATACGCAGTATTTT. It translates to CASSPSRLTDTQYF.

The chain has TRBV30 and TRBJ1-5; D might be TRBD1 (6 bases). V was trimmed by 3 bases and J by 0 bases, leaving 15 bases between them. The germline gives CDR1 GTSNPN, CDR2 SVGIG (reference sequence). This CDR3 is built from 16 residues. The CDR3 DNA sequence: TGTGCCTGGAGCGAGGACAGCTCCTATAGCAATCAGCCCCAGCATTTT. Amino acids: CAWSEDSSYSNQPQHF.

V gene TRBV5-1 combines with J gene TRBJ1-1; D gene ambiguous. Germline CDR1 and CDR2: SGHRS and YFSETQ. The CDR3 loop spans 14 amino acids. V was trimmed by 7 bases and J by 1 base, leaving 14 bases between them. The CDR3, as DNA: TGCGCCAGCGGCAGTCAAATGGCGAACACTGAAGCTTTCTTT. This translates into CASGSQMANTEAFF.

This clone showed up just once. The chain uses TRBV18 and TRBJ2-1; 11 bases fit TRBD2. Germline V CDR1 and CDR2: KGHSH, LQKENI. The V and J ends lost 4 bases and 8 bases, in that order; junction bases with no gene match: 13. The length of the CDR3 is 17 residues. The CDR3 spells CASSRTRLAGGEDEQFF. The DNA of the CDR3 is TGTGCCAGCTCACGCACGCGGCTAGCGGGGGGAGAGGATGAGCAGTTCTTC. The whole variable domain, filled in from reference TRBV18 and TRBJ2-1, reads NAGVMQNPRHLVRRRGQEARLRCSPMKGHSHVYWYRQLPEEGLKFMVYLQKENIIDESGMPKERFSAEFPKEGPSILRIQQVVRGDSAAYFCASSRTRLAGGEDEQFFGPGTRLTVL.

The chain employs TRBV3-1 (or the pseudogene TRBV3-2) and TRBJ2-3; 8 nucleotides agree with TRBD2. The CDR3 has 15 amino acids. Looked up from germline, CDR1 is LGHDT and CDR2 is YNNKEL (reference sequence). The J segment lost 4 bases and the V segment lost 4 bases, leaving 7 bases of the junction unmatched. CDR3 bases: TGTGCCAGCAGCCGTGGTTTTAGCGGGGCAGATACGCAGTATTTT. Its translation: CASSRGFSGADTQYF.

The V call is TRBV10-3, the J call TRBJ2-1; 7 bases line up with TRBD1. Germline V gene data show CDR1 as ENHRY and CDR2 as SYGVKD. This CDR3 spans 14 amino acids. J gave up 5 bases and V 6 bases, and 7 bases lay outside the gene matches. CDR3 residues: CAISVKGQNNEQFF. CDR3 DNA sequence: TGTGCCATCAGCGTTAAGGGACAGAACAATGAGCAGTTCTTC.

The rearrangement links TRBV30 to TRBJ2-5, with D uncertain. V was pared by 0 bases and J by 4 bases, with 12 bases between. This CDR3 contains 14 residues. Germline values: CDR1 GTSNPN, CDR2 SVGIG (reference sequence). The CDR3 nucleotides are TGTGCCTGGAGTGTCGCAACAGTAGGAGAGACCCAGTACTTC. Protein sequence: CAWSVATVGETQYF.

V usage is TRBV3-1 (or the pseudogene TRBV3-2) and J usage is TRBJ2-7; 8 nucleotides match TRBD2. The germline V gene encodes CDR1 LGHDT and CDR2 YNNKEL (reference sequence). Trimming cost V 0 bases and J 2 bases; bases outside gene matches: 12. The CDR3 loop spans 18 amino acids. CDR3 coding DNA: TGTGCCAGCAGCCAAGAGGCCTACCCCGCGGGGGGCACCTACGAGCAGTACTTC. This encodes CASSQEAYPAGGTYEQYF.

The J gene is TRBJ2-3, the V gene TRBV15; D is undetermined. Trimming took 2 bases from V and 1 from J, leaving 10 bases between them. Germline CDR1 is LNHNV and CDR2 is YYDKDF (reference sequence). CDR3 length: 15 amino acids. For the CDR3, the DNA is TGTGCCACCAGCAGACTATCGACTGGCACAGATACGCAGTATTTT. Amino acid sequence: CATSRLSTGTDTQYF.

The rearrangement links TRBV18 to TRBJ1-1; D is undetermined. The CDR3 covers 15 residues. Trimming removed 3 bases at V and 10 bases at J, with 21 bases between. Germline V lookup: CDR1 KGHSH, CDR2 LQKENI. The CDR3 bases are TGTGCCAGCTCACCTCCGTCGGAGGTTCCGGCGGGAGCTTTCTTT. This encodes CASSPPSEVPAGAFF.

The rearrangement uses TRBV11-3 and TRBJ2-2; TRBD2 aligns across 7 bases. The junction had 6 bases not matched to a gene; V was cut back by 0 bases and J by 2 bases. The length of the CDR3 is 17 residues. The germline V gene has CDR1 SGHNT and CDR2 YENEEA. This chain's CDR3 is CASSLDGQRGNTGELFF. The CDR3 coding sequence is TGTGCCAGCAGCTTAGATGGCCAGCGGGGAAACACCGGGGAGCTGTTTTTT.

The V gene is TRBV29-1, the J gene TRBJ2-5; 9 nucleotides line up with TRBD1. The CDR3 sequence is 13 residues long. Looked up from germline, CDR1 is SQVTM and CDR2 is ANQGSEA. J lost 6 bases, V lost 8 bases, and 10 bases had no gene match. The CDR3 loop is CSPRDREGQTQYF. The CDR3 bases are TGCAGCCCTCGGGACAGGGAGGGTCAGACCCAGTACTTC. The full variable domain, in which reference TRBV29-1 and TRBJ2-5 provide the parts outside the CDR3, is SAVISQKPSRDICQRGTSLTIQCQVDSQVTMMFWYRQQPGQSLTLIATANQGSEATYESGFVIDKFPISRPNLTFSTLTVSNMSPEDSSIYLCSPRDREGQTQYFGPGTRLLVL.